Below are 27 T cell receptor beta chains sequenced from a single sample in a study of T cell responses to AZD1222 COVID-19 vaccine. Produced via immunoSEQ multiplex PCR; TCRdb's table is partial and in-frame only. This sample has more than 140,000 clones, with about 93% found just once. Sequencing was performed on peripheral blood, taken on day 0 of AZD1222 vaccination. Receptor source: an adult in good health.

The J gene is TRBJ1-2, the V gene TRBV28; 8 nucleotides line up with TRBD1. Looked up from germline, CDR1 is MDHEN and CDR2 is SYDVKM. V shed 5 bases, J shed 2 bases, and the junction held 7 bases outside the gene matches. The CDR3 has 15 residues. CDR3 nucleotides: TGTGCCAGCAGTCATTCTGGGACAGGAAACTATGGCTACACCTTC. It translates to CASSHSGTGNYGYTF.

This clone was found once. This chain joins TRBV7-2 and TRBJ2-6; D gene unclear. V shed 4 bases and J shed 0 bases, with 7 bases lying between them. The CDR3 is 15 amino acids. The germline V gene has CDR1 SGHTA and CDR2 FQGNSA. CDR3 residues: CASSSQFSGANVLTF. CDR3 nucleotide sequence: TGTGCCAGCAGCTCACAGTTCTCTGGGGCCAACGTCCTGACTTTC. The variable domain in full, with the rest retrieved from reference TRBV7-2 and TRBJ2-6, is GAGVSQSPSNKVTEKGKDVELRCDPISGHTALYWYRQSLGQGLEFLIYFQGNSAPDKSGLPSDRFSAERTGGSVSTLTIQRTQQEDSAVYLCASSSQFSGANVLTFGAGSRLTVL.

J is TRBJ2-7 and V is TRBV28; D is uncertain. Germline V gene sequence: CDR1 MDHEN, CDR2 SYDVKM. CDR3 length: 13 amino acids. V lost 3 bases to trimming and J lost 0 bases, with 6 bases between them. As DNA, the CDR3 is TGTGCCAGCAGTTTCGGGTTCTCCTACGAGCAGTACTTC. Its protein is CASSFGFSYEQYF.

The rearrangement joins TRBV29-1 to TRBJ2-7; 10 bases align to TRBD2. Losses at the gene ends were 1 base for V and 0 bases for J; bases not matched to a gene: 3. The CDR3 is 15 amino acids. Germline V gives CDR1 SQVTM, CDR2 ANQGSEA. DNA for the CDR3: TGCAGCGTTGAAGGGACTAGCGGAGACTCCTACGAGCAGTACTTC. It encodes CSVEGTSGDSYEQYF.

The CDR3, as DNA: TGTGCCAGCAGCCGGGACTTACAAGAGACCCAGTACTTC. Translation: CASSRDLQETQYF. This rearrangement joins TRBV2 to TRBJ2-5; weak D call: TRBD2 (6 bases). In germline, CDR1 is SNHLY, CDR2 FYNNEI. The CDR3 is made up of 13 amino acids. V was shortened by 6 bases and J by 2 bases, with 10 bases between the two germline ends.

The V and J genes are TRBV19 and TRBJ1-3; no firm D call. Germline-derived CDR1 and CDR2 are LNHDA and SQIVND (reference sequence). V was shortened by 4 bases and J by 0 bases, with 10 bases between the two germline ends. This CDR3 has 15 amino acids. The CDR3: CASSSWDYSGNTIYF. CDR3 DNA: TGTGCCAGTAGTAGTTGGGATTACTCTGGAAACACCATATATTTT.

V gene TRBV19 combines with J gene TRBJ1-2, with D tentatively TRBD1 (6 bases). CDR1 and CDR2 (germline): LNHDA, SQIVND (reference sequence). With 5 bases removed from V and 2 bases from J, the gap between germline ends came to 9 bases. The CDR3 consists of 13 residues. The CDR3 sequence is CASSSRGNYGYTF. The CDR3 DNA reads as TGTGCCAGTAGTTCGAGGGGGAACTATGGCTACACCTTC.

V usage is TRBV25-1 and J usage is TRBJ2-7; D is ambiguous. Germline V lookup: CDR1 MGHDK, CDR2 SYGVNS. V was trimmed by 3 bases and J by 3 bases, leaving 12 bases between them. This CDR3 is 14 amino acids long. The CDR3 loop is CASSDRTERYEQYF. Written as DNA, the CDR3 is TGTGCCAGCAGTGATCGGACCGAACGCTACGAGCAGTACTTC.

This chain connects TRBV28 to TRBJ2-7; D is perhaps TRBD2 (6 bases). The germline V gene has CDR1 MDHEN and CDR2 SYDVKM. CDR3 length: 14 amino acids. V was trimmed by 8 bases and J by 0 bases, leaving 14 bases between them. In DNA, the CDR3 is TGTGCCAGCCATCGGGACTTAAACTCCTACGAGCAGTACTTC. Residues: CASHRDLNSYEQYF.

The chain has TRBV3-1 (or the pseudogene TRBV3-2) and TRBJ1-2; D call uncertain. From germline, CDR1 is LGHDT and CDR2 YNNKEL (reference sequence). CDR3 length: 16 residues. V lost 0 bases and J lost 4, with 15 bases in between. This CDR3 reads CASSQDTWETVYGYTF. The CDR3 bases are TGTGCCAGCAGCCAAGATACTTGGGAGACGGTCTATGGCTACACCTTC.

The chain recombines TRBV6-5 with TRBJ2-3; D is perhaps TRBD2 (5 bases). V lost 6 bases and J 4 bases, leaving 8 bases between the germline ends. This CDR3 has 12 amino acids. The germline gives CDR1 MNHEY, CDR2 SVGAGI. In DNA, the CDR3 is TGTGCCAGCAGGGCCGGGGCAGATACGCAGTATTTT. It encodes CASRAGADTQYF.

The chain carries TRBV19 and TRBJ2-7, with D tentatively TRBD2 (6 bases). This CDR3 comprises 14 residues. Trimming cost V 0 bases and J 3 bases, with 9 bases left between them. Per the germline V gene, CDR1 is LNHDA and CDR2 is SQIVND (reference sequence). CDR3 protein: CASSIDGTHYEQYF. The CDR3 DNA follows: TGTGCCAGTAGTATAGACGGGACTCACTACGAGCAGTACTTC.

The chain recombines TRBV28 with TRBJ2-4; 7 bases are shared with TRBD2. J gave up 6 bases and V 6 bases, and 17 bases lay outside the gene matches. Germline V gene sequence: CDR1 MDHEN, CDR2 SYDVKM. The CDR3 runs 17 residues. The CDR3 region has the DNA TGTGCCAGCAGCCGGTCCCCCTGGCGGGAGAATCTAAACATTCAGTACTTC. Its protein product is CASSRSPWRENLNIQYF.

CDR3 sequence reads: CASSPGASYEQYF. DNA of the CDR3: TGTGCCAGCAGCCCCGGCGCCTCCTACGAGCAGTACTTC. The V gene is TRBV28, the J gene TRBJ2-7, with no clear D. CDR3 size: 13 residues. Germline CDR1 MDHEN, CDR2 SYDVKM. Trimming took off 6 bases at V and 0 bases at J, with 9 bases between the two ends.

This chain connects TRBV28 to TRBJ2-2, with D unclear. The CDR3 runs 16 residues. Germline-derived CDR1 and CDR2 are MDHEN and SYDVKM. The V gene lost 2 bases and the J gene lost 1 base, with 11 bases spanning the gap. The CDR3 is CASSLIGPENTGELFF. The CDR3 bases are TGTGCCAGCAGTTTAATCGGACCAGAGAACACCGGGGAGCTGTTTTTT. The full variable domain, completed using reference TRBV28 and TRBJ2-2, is DVKVTQSSRYLVKRTGEKVFLECVQDMDHENMFWYRQDPGLGLRLIYFSYDVKMKEKGDIPEGYSVSREKKERFSLILESASTNQTSMYLCASSLIGPENTGELFFGEGSRLTVL.

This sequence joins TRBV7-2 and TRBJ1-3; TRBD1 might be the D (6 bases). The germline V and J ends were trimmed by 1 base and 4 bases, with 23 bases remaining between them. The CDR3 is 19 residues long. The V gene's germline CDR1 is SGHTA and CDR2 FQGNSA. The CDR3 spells CASSLVVGGGRFTGNTIYF. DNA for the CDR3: TGTGCCAGCAGCTTAGTTGTGGGTGGGGGGCGCTTTACAGGAAACACCATATATTTT.

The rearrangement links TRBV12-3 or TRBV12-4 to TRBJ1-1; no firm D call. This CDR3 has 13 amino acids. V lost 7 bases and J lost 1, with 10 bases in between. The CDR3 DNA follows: TGTGCCAGCACCCGGGCCCGGAACACTGAAGCTTTCTTT. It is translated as CASTRARNTEAFF.

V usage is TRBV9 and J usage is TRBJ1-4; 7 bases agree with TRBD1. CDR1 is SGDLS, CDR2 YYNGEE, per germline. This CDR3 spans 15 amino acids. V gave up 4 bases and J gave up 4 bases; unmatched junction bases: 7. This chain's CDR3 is CASSPRDSYNEKLFF. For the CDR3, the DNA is TGTGCCAGCAGCCCAAGGGACAGTTATAATGAAAAACTGTTTTTT.

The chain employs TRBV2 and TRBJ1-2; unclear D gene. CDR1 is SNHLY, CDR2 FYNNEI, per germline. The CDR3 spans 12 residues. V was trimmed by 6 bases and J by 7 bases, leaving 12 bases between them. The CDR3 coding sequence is TGTGCCAGCAGCTTTGAACAGTTTGGCTACACCTTC. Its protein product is CASSFEQFGYTF. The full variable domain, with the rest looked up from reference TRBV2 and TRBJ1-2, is EPEVTQTPSHQVTQMGQEVILRCVPISNHLYFYWYRQILGQKVEFLVSFYNNEISEKSEIFDDQFSVERPDGSNFTLKIRSTKLEDSAMYFCASSFEQFGYTFGSGTRLTVV.

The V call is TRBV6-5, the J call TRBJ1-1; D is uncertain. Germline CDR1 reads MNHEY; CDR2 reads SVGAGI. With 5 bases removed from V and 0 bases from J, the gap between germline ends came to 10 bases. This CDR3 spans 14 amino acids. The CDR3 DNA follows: TGTGCCAGCAGTACCAGAGACCTGAACACTGAAGCTTTCTTT. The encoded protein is CASSTRDLNTEAFF.

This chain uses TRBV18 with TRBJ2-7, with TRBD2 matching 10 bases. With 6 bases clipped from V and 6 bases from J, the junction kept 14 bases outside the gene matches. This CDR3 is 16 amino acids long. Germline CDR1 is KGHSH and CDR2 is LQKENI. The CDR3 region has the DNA TGTGCCAGCTCTTCAACCCCGCAGCGGGAGGGCTCCGAGCAGTACTTC. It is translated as CASSSTPQREGSEQYF. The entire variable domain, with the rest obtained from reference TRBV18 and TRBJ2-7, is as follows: NAGVMQNPRHLVRRRGQEARLRCSPMKGHSHVYWYRQLPEEGLKFMVYLQKENIIDESGMPKERFSAEFPKEGPSILRIQQVVRGDSAAYFCASSSTPQREGSEQYFGPGTRLTVT.

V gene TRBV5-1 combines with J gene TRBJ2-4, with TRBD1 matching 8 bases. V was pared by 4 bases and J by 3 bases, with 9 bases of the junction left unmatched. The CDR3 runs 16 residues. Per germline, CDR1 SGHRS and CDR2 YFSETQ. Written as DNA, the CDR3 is TGCGCCAGCAGCGCGCGGACAGGGTCAGGCAAAAACATTCAGTACTTC. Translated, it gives CASSARTGSGKNIQYF.

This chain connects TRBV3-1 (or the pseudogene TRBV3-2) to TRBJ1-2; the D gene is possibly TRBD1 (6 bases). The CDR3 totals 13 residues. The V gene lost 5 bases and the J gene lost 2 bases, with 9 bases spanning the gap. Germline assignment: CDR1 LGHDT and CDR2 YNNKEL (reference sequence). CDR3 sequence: CASSGTRNYGYTF. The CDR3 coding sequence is TGTGCCAGCAGCGGGACACGAAACTATGGCTACACCTTC.

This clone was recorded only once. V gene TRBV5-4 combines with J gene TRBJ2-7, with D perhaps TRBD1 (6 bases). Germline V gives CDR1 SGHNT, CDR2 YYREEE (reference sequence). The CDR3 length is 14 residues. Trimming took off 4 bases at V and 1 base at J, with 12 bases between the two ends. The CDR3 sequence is CASSQTGNSYEQYF. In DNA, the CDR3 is TGTGCCAGCAGCCAGACAGGTAATTCCTACGAGCAGTACTTC.

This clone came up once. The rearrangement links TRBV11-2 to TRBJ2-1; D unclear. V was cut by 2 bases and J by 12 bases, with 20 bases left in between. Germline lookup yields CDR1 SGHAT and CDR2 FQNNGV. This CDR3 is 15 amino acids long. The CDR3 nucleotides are TGTGCCAGCAGCTTAAACCGGGCCCCCTACCTCGGGCAGTTCTTC. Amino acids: CASSLNRAPYLGQFF.

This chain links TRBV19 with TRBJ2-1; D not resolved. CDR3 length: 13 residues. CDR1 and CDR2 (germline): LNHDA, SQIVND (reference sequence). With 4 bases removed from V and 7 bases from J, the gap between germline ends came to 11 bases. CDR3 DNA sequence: TGTGCCAGTAGTACCTTGGTCTGGAATGAGCAGTTCTTC. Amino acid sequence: CASSTLVWNEQFF.

The CDR3 coding sequence is TGTGCCAGTAGTATGCCCATGGACAGGGGGCTATCAGACGAGCAGTACTTC. It specifies CASSMPMDRGLSDEQYF. The genes are TRBV19 and TRBJ2-7; 11 bases line up with TRBD1. The CDR3 sequence is 17 residues long. Per the germline V gene, CDR1 is LNHDA and CDR2 is SQIVND (reference sequence). Trimming at V came to 3 bases and at J to 5 bases, leaving 12 bases not matched to a gene.